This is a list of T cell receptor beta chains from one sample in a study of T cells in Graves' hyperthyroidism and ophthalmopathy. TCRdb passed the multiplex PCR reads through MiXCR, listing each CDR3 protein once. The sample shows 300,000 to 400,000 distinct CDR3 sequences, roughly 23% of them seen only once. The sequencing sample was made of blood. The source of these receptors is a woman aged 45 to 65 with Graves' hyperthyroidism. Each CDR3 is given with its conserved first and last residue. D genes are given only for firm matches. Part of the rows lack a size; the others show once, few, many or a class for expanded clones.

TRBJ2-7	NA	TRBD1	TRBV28	TGTGCCAGCAGTTTAATAGGCCCACAGGGGGCCGCCTACGAGCAGTACTTC	CASSLIGPQGAAYEQYF
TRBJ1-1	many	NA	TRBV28	TGTGCCAGCAGTCGCATGAACACTGAAGCTTTCTTT	CASSRMNTEAFF
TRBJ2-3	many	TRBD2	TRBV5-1	TGCGCCAGCAGCCCACGCGCCGGGACTAGCGGAATAAGCACAGATACGCAGTATTTT	CASSPRAGTSGISTDTQYF
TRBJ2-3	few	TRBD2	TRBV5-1	TGCGCCAGCAGCTTAGCTAGCGGGAGTAAAACAGATACGCAGTATTTT	CASSLASGSKTDTQYF
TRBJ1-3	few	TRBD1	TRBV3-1	TGTGCCAGCAGTCCTACAGGGGGCGGTGGAAACACCATATATTTT	CASSPTGGGGNTIYF
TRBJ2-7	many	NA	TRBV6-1	TGTGCCAGCAGTATCGGGACCCCGGGGCACTACGAGCAGTACTTC	CASSIGTPGHYEQYF
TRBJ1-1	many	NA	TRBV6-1	TGTGCCAGCAGTAATGCCTTTGGAAAAGCTTTCTTT	CASSNAFGKAFF
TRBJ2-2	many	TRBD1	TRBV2	TGTGCCAGCAGAGGCGGGACAGGGGGGACCGGGGAGCTGTTTTTT	CASRGGTGGTGELFF
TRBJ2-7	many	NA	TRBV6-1	TGTGCCAGCAGTGAGGGGTCCAACTACGAGCAGTACTTC	CASSEGSNYEQYF
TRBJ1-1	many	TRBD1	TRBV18	TGTGCCAGCTCAGAACAGGGGCAGAACACTGAAGCTTTCTTT	CASSEQGQNTEAFF
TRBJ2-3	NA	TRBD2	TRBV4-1	TGCGCCAGCAGCCAAGAATTCGAGCGGGAGATTCGCACAGATACGCAGTATTTT	CASSQEFEREIRTDTQYF
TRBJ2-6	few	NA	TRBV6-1	TGTGCCAGCAGTGCTCAGCGCTCTGGGGCCAACGTCCTGACTTTC	CASSAQRSGANVLTF
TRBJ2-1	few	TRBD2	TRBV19	TGTGCCAGTAGTAGGACTAGCGGGGGGGCCCTGGTCAATGAGCAGTTCTTC	CASSRTSGGALVNEQFF
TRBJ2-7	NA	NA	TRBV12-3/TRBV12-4	TGTGCCAGCAGTGCCTGGGACGGCGAACTTCTCTACGAGCAGTACTTC	CASSAWDGELLYEQYF
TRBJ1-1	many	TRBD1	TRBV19	TGTGCCACCCGCACTGAGACAGGGAAGTTGGTAATGAACACTGAAGCTTTCTTT	CATRTETGKLVMNTEAFF
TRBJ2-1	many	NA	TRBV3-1	TGTGCCAGCAGCCAAGATCCCCGGACGGCATGGGAGCAGTTCTTC	CASSQDPRTAWEQFF
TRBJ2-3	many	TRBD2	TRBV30	TGTGCCTGGACATCGGGACTAGCGGACACAGATACGCAGTATTTT	CAWTSGLADTDTQYF
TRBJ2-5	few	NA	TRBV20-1	TGCAGTGCTAGAGATAATGGGGCCCAAGAGACCCAGTACTTC	CSARDNGAQETQYF
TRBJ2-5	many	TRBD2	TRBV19	TGTGCCAGTAGACGACTAGCGGGAGACCAAGAGACCCAGTACTTC	CASRRLAGDQETQYF
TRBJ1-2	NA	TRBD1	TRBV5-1	TGCGCCAGCAGCTTGTCGACAGGGAGAGGGGGCTACACCTTC	CASSLSTGRGGYTF
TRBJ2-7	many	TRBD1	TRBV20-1	TGCAGTGCTAGGACCGGGACAGGGAAGACCTACGAGCAGTACTTC	CSARTGTGKTYEQYF
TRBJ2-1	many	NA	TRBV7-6	TGTGCCAGCAGCTTCAGGACGGCAGGGTTCGATGAGCAGTTCTTC	CASSFRTAGFDEQFF
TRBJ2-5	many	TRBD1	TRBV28	TGTGCCAGCAGACCGCCGACAGGGGGTGGCCGTGGGACCCAGTACTTC	CASRPPTGGGRGTQYF
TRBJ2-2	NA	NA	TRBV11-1	TGCGCCAGCAGCCAAAGTGGGGGCGGATACACCGGGGAGCTGTTTTTT	CASSQSGGGYTGELFF
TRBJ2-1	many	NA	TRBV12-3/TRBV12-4	TGTGCCAGCAGTCAGAGCGGGTCGGAGCAGTTCTTC	CASSQSGSEQFF
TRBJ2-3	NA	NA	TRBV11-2	TGTGCCAGCAGCCCCACACGGGTAGATACGCAGTATTTT	CASSPTRVDTQYF
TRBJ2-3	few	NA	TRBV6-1	TGTGCCAGCAGTTTCATTCCAGCCGGGACTCCAAATGGAGATACGCAGTATTTT	CASSFIPAGTPNGDTQYF
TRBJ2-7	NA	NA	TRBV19	TGTGCCAGTGGCGGCAGGGAAACCTACGAGCAGTACTTC	CASGGRETYEQYF
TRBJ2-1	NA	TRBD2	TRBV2	TGTGCCAGCAGGCGGACTAGCGGGAGTTTCAATGAGCAGTTCTTC	CASRRTSGSFNEQFF
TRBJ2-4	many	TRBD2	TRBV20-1	TGCAGTGCTATCCCCCCGGGGGGGTTAGCCAAAAACATTCAGTACTTC	CSAIPPGGLAKNIQYF
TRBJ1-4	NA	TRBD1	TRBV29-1	TGCAGCGTTATAGATCGGGACAGGGGTTTTACTAATGAAAAACTGTTTTTT	CSVIDRDRGFTNEKLFF
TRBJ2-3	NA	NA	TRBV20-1	TGCAGTGCTAGTAAGGTGTCGTACACAGATACGCAGTATTTT	CSASKVSYTDTQYF
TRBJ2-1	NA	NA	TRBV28	TGTGCCAGCAGTTCCCGTGACGCGAGCCCCTACAATGAGCAGTTCTTC	CASSSRDASPYNEQFF
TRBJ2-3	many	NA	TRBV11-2	TGTGCCAGCAGCTCCCCACGGGGGGCCGCAGATACGCAGTATTTT	CASSSPRGAADTQYF
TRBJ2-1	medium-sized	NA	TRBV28	TGTGCCAGTTTGGGGACACAACCAACGCGATACAATGAGCAGTTCTTC	CASLGTQPTRYNEQFF
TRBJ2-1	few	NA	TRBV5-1	TGCGCCAGCAGCTTGGAGGGGTTATCTCGCAGAGGGCAGTTCTTC	CASSLEGLSRRGQFF
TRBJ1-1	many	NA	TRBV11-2	TGTGCCAGCAGCCCCTTATCACCGACAGGTTTTCACACTGAAGCTTTCTTT	CASSPLSPTGFHTEAFF
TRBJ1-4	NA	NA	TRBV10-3	TGTGCCATTGGGGGTCAAGGGGATGAAAAACTGTTTTTT	CAIGGQGDEKLFF
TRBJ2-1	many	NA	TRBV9	TGTGCCAGCAGCGGCAGTTGGAGTCGGTACAATGAGCAGTTCTTC	CASSGSWSRYNEQFF
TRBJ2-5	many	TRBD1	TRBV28	TGTGCCAGCAGGACCGGGACAGTGGGGACCCAGTACTTC	CASRTGTVGTQYF
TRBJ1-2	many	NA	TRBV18	TGTGCCAGCTCACCAAATGGCGGCCCCTACACCTTC	CASSPNGGPYTF
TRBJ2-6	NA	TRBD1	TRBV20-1	TGCAGTGCTACGGGACAGGGAGGCTCTGGGGCCAACGTCCTGACTTTC	CSATGQGGSGANVLTF
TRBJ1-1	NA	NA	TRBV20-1	TGCAGTGCTGACCATGGAATAGCTTTCTTT	CSADHGIAFF
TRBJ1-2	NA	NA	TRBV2	TGTGCCAGCAGAGGGACGGAATACTATGGCTACACCTTC	CASRGTEYYGYTF
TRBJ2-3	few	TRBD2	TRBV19	TGTGCCAGTAATCCCGCGGGGACTAGCGGGAGTCATGAGAGGGATACGCAGTATTTT	CASNPAGTSGSHERDTQYF
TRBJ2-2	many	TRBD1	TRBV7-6	TGTGCCAGCAGCCCGCGGACAGGACAGACCGGGGAGCTGTTTTTT	CASSPRTGQTGELFF
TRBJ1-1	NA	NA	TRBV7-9	TGTGCCAGCAGCTTCGGGCAGGGGTGGAACACTGAAGCTTTCTTT	CASSFGQGWNTEAFF
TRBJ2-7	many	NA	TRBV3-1	TGTGCCAGCAGCCAAGAGATCAGGGTCGGCGAGCAGTACTTC	CASSQEIRVGEQYF
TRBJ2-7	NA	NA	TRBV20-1	TGCAGTGCTAGAGATCTGGCGCAGGGGCAGTACGAGCAGTACTTC	CSARDLAQGQYEQYF
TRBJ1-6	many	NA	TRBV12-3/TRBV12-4	TGTGCCAGCAGTTTTCGGGGTGATAATTCACCCCTCCACTTT	CASSFRGDNSPLHF
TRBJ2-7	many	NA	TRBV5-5	TGTGCCAGCAGCTGGTCGGAAGGGGGCTACGAGCAGTACTTC	CASSWSEGGYEQYF
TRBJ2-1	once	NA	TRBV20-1	TGCAGTGCTTCGCCGGGACCAGAACGCCCTGAGCAGTTCTTC	CSASPGPERPEQFF
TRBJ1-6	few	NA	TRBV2	TGTGCCAGCAGTGTGGACGGACTCTCCTATAATTCACCCCTCCACTTT	CASSVDGLSYNSPLHF
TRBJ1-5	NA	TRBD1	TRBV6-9	TGTGCCAGCAGTTACGCGGACAGGGGCAATCAGCCCCAGCATTTT	CASSYADRGNQPQHF
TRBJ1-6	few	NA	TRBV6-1	TGTGCCAGCAGTGAAATGAGGGATTCACCCCTCCACTTT	CASSEMRDSPLHF
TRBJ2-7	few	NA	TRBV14	TGTGCCAGCAGCCAAGATCTGAGGGCCGAGCAGTACTTC	CASSQDLRAEQYF
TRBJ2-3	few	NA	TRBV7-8	TGTGCCAGCAGCTCGTCCCGGTTCACAGATACGCAGTATTTT	CASSSSRFTDTQYF